The following is a T cell receptor (beta chain) sequence with its context. Its antigen is currently unknown. Through template switching, a universal primer site was introduced, and the cDNA contained unique molecular identifiers. In TCRdb, the 5' RACE reads were re-called with MiXCR into one record per CDR3 protein. The sample lists about 1.7 million distinct CDR3 sequences, 25% to 35% occurring once. This CDR3 is built from 14 residues. Germline V gene sequence: CDR1 SGHRS, CDR2 YFSETQ. Trimming removed 0 bases from V and 6 bases from J, with 10 bases in between. The entry originates in a study of identical twins. Study results and caveats: For zero-insertion analyses, partial confounding could come from invariant MAIT and iNKT cells. Conclusions came from cross-sectional statistical analysis, not from following the same donors.

Specimen: cord blood. The TCR comes from a newborn girl in good health. The chain combines TRBV5-1 with TRBJ2-1; no firm D call. The CDR3 DNA reads TGCGCCAGCAGCTTGGAGTTCGCGGCCAATGAGCAGTTCTTC. Translation: CASSLEFAANEQFF.